Given below is one T cell receptor beta chain in context. Its target is not known. These data come from a study of blood T cells in healthy people across ages. Findings of the study overall: Strong correlation linked observed beta diversity and percent naive T cells.

Per the germline V gene, CDR1 is ENHRY and CDR2 is SYGVKD. There are 14 residues in the CDR3. Trimming removed 9 bases from V and 6 bases from J, with 19 bases in between. Primers used in a second PCR of roughly 7 to 12 cycles were a sample-barcoded 5' primer and a J-beta primer mix. TCRdb re-called the 5' RACE reads through MiXCR, storing one row per CDR3 protein. The sample yields about 780,000 distinct CDR3 sequences, roughly 24% seen once. The same specimen was also included in a second study, on T cells of mothers and their children. That investigation notes: Related and unrelated pairs show similar shaping of TCR recombination output by thymic selection. With unrelated pairs as the comparison, related mother-child pairs had a slightly higher overlap that was not significant. No clone of persistent microchimeric T cells was detected.

Material for sequencing was blood. The gene calls are TRBV10-3 and TRBJ2-3; D is undetermined. The TCR was taken from a boy younger than 18 in good health. Here the CDR3 reads CAIRGGAGPDTQYF. The CDR3 DNA reads TGTGCCATAAGAGGCGGCGCCGGCCCGGATACGCAGTATTTT.